Listed here are 22 T cell receptor beta chains from one sample, sequenced in a study of blood T cell repertoires in COVID-19. The data were produced by immunoSEQ multiplex PCR, yet TCRdb's version contains in-frame clones alone and is incomplete. The sample consists of 200,000 to 250,000 clones, approximately 83% of them appearing once. The sample was PBMCs or T cells enriched from blood (not recorded which). These receptors were taken from a woman between 35 and 50 years old with acute COVID-19.

The chain couples TRBV19 to TRBJ1-1; TRBD1 matches 9 bases. The CDR3 totals 12 residues. Germline trimming cut 4 bases from V and 8 bases from J; bases unmatched to any gene: 2. CDR1 is LNHDA, CDR2 SQIVND, per germline (reference sequence). DNA for the CDR3: TGTGCCAGTAGTAAGGGGACAGGGGAAGCTTTCTTT. This gives the protein CASSKGTGEAFF.

V is TRBV3-1 (or the pseudogene TRBV3-2) and J is TRBJ2-5; TRBD1 agrees at 7 bases. The V and J ends lost 4 bases and 3 bases, in that order; junction bases with no gene match: 5. The CDR3 runs to 14 residues. Germline values: CDR1 LGHDT, CDR2 YNNKEL (reference sequence). CDR3 loop: CASSPGTVEETQYF. In DNA form, the CDR3 reads TGTGCCAGCAGCCCCGGGACAGTAGAAGAGACCCAGTACTTC.

The CDR3 sequence is CASSQGSLDTDTQYF. CDR3 coding DNA: TGTGCCAGCAGCCAAGGGAGCCTTGATACAGATACGCAGTATTTT. V usage is TRBV3-1 (or the pseudogene TRBV3-2) and J usage is TRBJ2-3; D is uncertain. The CDR3 is 15 residues long. Germline values: CDR1 LGHDT, CDR2 YNNKEL (reference sequence). The V gene lost 1 base and the J gene lost 3 bases, with 11 bases spanning the gap.

The chain links TRBV7-8 to TRBJ2-3; no clear D. The CDR3 is 14 residues long. The V gene's germline CDR1 is SGHVS and CDR2 FQNEAQ. The V gene lost 6 bases and the J gene lost 0 bases, with 10 bases spanning the gap. CDR3 coding DNA: TGTGCCAGCAGGCCCATAGTGAGCACAGATACGCAGTATTTT. This encodes CASRPIVSTDTQYF.

The chain couples TRBV2 to TRBJ1-1; 9 positions match TRBD1. Per the germline V gene, CDR1 is SNHLY and CDR2 is FYNNEI. The CDR3 runs to 15 residues. The V gene end was trimmed by 6 bases and the J gene end by 1 base; junction bases not matched to a gene: 6. The CDR3 nucleotides read TGTGCCAGCAGCCCACAGGGGGCGACGAACACTGAAGCTTTCTTT. Amino acids: CASSPQGATNTEAFF.

The chain is built from TRBV30 and TRBJ2-7, with D possibly TRBD1 on 5 matching bases. The CDR3 has 13 amino acids. Germline-derived CDR1 and CDR2 are GTSNPN and SVGIG (reference sequence). V lost 1 base, J lost 3 bases, and 10 bases lay in between. The DNA of the CDR3 is TGTGCCTGGAGTGGGAACAGGAACTACGAGCAGTACTTC. Translated, it gives CAWSGNRNYEQYF.

The gene calls are TRBV30 and TRBJ2-1; TRBD1 might be the D (6 bases). With 7 bases removed from V and 0 bases from J, the gap between germline ends came to 10 bases. Germline loops: CDR1 GTSNPN, CDR2 SVGIG (reference sequence). This CDR3 spans 13 amino acids. The DNA of the CDR3 is TGTGCCTTAAACAGGGCCTCCTACAATGAGCAGTTCTTC. Its translation is CALNRASYNEQFF.

The chain has TRBV3-1 (or the pseudogene TRBV3-2) and TRBJ2-1, with D hard to call. The CDR3 is 13 residues long. Germline V gives CDR1 LGHDT, CDR2 YNNKEL (reference sequence). Trimming took off 1 base at V and 10 bases at J, with 11 bases between the two ends. The CDR3, as DNA: TGTGCCAGCAGCCAAGCCTTACCCTACGAGCAGTTCTTC. Translation gives CASSQALPYEQFF.

This clone appeared once. V is TRBV6-5 and J is TRBJ2-1; 8 nucleotides match TRBD2. Losses at the gene ends were 0 bases for V and 8 bases for J; bases not matched to a gene: 6. This CDR3 contains 15 residues. Per germline, CDR1 MNHEY and CDR2 SVGAGI. The CDR3 DNA is TGTGCCAGCAGTTACTCGAATAGCGGGACCTATGAGCAGTTCTTC. Translation gives CASSYSNSGTYEQFF.

The chain has TRBV28 and TRBJ1-2; D is perhaps TRBD1 (5 bases). Trimming cost V 11 bases and J 7 bases, with 20 bases left between them. The CDR3 length is 13 residues. CDR1 MDHEN and CDR2 SYDVKM come from the germline V gene. This CDR3 is CAGWSGTIGGYTF. DNA for the CDR3: TGTGCCGGCTGGAGCGGGACTATCGGTGGCTACACCTTC.

V and J are TRBV5-4 and TRBJ2-1, with D possibly TRBD1 on 5 matching bases. The CDR3 spans 13 residues. CDR1 and CDR2 (germline): SGHNT, YYREEE (reference sequence). Trimming shortened V by 0 bases and J by 7 bases, and 8 bases separated the two germline ends. CDR3 in DNA: TGTGCCAGCAGCTTGGCAGGGTTTAATGAGCAGTTCTTC. It is translated as CASSLAGFNEQFF.

V gene TRBV28 combines with J gene TRBJ2-5; 8 positions agree with TRBD2. The germline CDR1 and CDR2 sequences are MDHEN and SYDVKM. V trimming: 5 bases; J trimming: 2 bases; junction bases outside the gene matches: 10. The CDR3 contains 16 residues. As DNA, the CDR3 is TGTGCCAGCAGTCTCGGACGCGGGGGGCAACAAGAGACCCAGTACTTC. This codes for CASSLGRGGQQETQYF.

The chain has TRBV3-1 (or the pseudogene TRBV3-2) and TRBJ1-1; TRBD1 matches 7 bases. The CDR3 totals 14 residues. Germline V gene data show CDR1 as LGHDT and CDR2 as YNNKEL (reference sequence). Trimming took 3 bases from V and 4 from J; bases not matched to a gene: 5. CDR3 protein: CASSQTGKSTEAFF. Written as DNA, the CDR3 is TGTGCCAGCAGCCAGACAGGGAAGAGCACTGAAGCTTTCTTT.

As to this clone: One junction end does not reproduce the germline sequence, and a read error may be involved. The chain has TRBV6-5 and TRBJ1-5; a weak D match, TRBD1 (5 bases). Germline V gene lookup returns CDR1 MNHEY and CDR2 SVGAGI. The CDR3 has 14 residues. CDR3 bases: TGTGCCAGCACTTACGGGCAGGGTTATCAGCCCCAGCATTTT. As protein: CASTYGQGYQPQHF.

The DNA for the CDR3 is TGCAGCGTTGGAGGATCGTCGAACTATGGCTACACCTTC. It translates to CSVGGSSNYGYTF. The V call is TRBV29-1, the J call TRBJ1-2; D ambiguous. This CDR3 comprises 13 residues. V was trimmed by 4 bases and J by 2 bases, leaving 11 bases between them. Germline V gene data show CDR1 as SQVTM and CDR2 as ANQGSEA. Full variable domain (missing parts from reference TRBV29-1 and TRBJ1-2): SAVISQKPSRDICQRGTSLTIQCQVDSQVTMMFWYRQQPGQSLTLIATANQGSEATYESGFVIDKFPISRPNLTFSTLTVSNMSPEDSSIYLCSVGGSSNYGYTFGSGTRLTVV.

The DNA of the CDR3 is TGTGCCAGCAGTTTAGGACTAGCGGGATACAATGAGCAGTTCTTC. Translated: CASSLGLAGYNEQFF. The chain joins TRBV28 to TRBJ2-1, with 12 bases fitting TRBD2. Trimming cost V 2 bases and J 4 bases; bases outside gene matches: 0. This CDR3 contains 15 residues. From germline, CDR1 is MDHEN and CDR2 SYDVKM.

This clone showed up just a few times. The rearrangement links TRBV7-2 to TRBJ2-7; TRBD1 agrees at 8 bases. CDR3 length: 15 residues. Germline loops: CDR1 SGHTA, CDR2 FQGNSA. V shed 2 bases and J 4 bases; nucleotides not matched to a gene: 7. CDR3 bases: TGTGCCAGCAGCTTAAACGGTCAGGGGGCGTACGAGCAGTACTTC. It specifies CASSLNGQGAYEQYF.

V gene TRBV2 combines with J gene TRBJ1-2; no clear D gene. Germline-derived CDR1 and CDR2 are SNHLY and FYNNEI. This CDR3 has 13 residues. The V gene lost 1 base and the J gene lost 5 bases, with 8 bases spanning the gap. The CDR3 DNA reads TGTGCCAGCAGTGAAGGCCAGGAATATGGCTACACCTTC. Its translation is CASSEGQEYGYTF.

The rearrangement links TRBV27 to TRBJ2-1, with D perhaps TRBD1 (5 bases). CDR1 and CDR2 (germline): MNHEY, SMNVEV (reference sequence). The length of the CDR3 is 12 residues. V was trimmed by 5 bases and J by 8 bases, leaving 10 bases between them. CDR3 amino acids: CASSPQGHEQFF. CDR3 sequence (DNA): TGTGCCAGCAGTCCCCAGGGTCATGAGCAGTTCTTC.

This clone has more than one count but fewer than ten. The rearrangement uses TRBV7-9 and TRBJ2-2, with TRBD2 identical over 7 bases. This CDR3 comprises 16 residues. V lost 4 bases, J lost 4 bases, and 9 bases stayed unmatched. Germline lookup yields CDR1 SEHNR and CDR2 FQNEAQ (reference sequence). This CDR3 is CASSSPGGPSTGELFF. CDR3 in DNA: TGTGCCAGCAGCTCCCCGGGAGGTCCCAGCACCGGGGAGCTGTTTTTT. The variable domain in full, with the rest retrieved from reference TRBV7-9 and TRBJ2-2, is DTGVSQNPRHKITKRGQNVTFRCDPISEHNRLYWYRQTLGQGPEFLTYFQNEAQLEKSRLLSDRFSAERPKGSFSTLEIQRTEQGDSAMYLCASSSPGGPSTGELFFGEGSRLTVL.

This clone was picked up one time. The chain uses TRBV28 and TRBJ1-6, with D perhaps matching TRBD1 (5 bases). V dropped 2 bases and J dropped 10 bases, with 12 bases sitting between them. CDR1 is MDHEN, CDR2 SYDVKM, per germline. There are 14 residues in the CDR3. DNA of the CDR3: TGTGCCAGCAGTTTACGGGCCAGGGAATCACCCCTCCACTTT. As protein: CASSLRARESPLHF.

This chain links TRBV29-1 with TRBJ1-3; 11 nucleotides match TRBD1. From germline, CDR1 is SQVTM and CDR2 ANQGSEA. This CDR3 has 15 residues. The J segment lost 0 bases and the V segment lost 5 bases, leaving 3 bases of the junction unmatched. The CDR3 DNA sequence: TGCAGCGTTCCGGGACAGGGGGTCTCTGGAAACACCATATATTTT. Translated, it gives CSVPGQGVSGNTIYF.